Listed below are T cell receptor beta chains from one sample, sequenced in a study of blood T cells in healthy people across ages. TCRdb used MiXCR to reprocess the 5' RACE reads, holding one entry per CDR3 protein. This table holds 650,000 to 800,000 distinct CDR3 sequences, under 45% found once. The source material was blood. These receptors all stem from a man in his 60s in good health. Both conserved end residues are part of each CDR3. Each record gives: D gene, V gene, J gene, clone size, CDR3 DNA, CDR3 protein. D genes are given only for firm matches. Clone size appears in some rows only: once, few, many, or a class for an expanded clone.

D: NA
V: TRBV28
J: TRBJ2-7
size: NA
DNA: TGTGCCAGCAGTTCGCGGGACAGCCTAGCCTACGAGCAGTACTTC
CDR3: CASSSRDSLAYEQYF

D: NA
V: TRBV12-3/TRBV12-4
J: TRBJ2-6
size: once
DNA: TGTGCCAGCAGTTCCCCGAGACAGAGCTCTGGGGCCAACGTCCTGACTTTC
CDR3: CASSSPRQSSGANVLTF

D: TRBD1
V: TRBV12-3/TRBV12-4
J: TRBJ2-1
size: few
DNA: TGTGCCAGCGTGACAGGGTTGTCCTACAATGAGCAGTTCTTC
CDR3: CASVTGLSYNEQFF

D: NA
V: TRBV6-5
J: TRBJ2-7
size: few
DNA: TGTGCCACCGGGGACCGCCTCTCCTACGAGCAGTACTTC
CDR3: CATGDRLSYEQYF

D: NA
V: TRBV4-3
J: TRBJ2-1
size: few
DNA: TGCGCCAGCAGCCAGGCTCGGGGTATTGAGCAGTTCTTC
CDR3: CASSQARGIEQFF

D: NA
V: TRBV6-4
J: TRBJ2-7
size: NA
DNA: TGTACCAGCAGTGAACGGGGGACCTTCTACAATGAGCAGTACTTC
CDR3: CTSSERGTFYNEQYF

D: NA
V: TRBV9
J: TRBJ1-2
size: NA
DNA: TGTGCCAGCAGCGCGTCTCTGGGGGCTACGGGCTACACCTTC
CDR3: CASSASLGATGYTF

D: TRBD1
V: TRBV28
J: TRBJ2-3
size: few
DNA: TGTGCCAGCAGTATGACCGGGACAGGGGGCGGTACGCAGTATTTT
CDR3: CASSMTGTGGGTQYF

D: NA
V: TRBV29-1
J: TRBJ1-1
size: few
DNA: TGCAGCGTTGCTCGGGGAGGGGCTGAAGCTTTCTTT
CDR3: CSVARGGAEAFF

D: TRBD1
V: TRBV11-2
J: TRBJ2-7
size: few
DNA: TGTGCCAGCAGCAAAGGGGACAGAACCTACGAGCAGTACTTC
CDR3: CASSKGDRTYEQYF

D: TRBD2
V: TRBV12-3/TRBV12-4
J: TRBJ2-1
size: few
DNA: TGTGCCAGCAGTTTACGACTAGCGGGGGCCCCTGTGGAGTTCTTC
CDR3: CASSLRLAGAPVEFF

D: NA
V: TRBV28
J: TRBJ2-7
size: few
DNA: TGTGCCAGCGGCTTCGCGGGACAGATCTACGAGCAGTACTTC
CDR3: CASGFAGQIYEQYF

D: NA
V: TRBV11-3
J: TRBJ2-7
size: NA
DNA: TGTGCCAGCAGCTTAGCCGGGGGCGAATCCTACAATGAGCAGTACTTC
CDR3: CASSLAGGESYNEQYF

D: NA
V: TRBV12-3/TRBV12-4
J: TRBJ2-7
size: few
DNA: TGTGCCAGCAGTTTAGGGGGCACTCCTACCGAGCAGTACTTC
CDR3: CASSLGGTPTEQYF

D: TRBD1
V: TRBV5-1
J: TRBJ1-5
size: NA
DNA: TGCGCCAGCAGCCCATGGACAGGGCGGGATCAGCCCCAGCATTTT
CDR3: CASSPWTGRDQPQHF

D: NA
V: TRBV5-5
J: TRBJ2-7
size: few
DNA: TGTGCCAGCAGCTTTTCGGGGACTCCAAGCAACTACGAGCAGTACTTC
CDR3: CASSFSGTPSNYEQYF

D: NA
V: TRBV20-1
J: TRBJ2-7
size: NA
DNA: TGCAGTGCTAGCTCCGGAGGAACCGAGCAGTACTTC
CDR3: CSASSGGTEQYF

D: NA
V: TRBV6-2/TRBV6-3
J: TRBJ2-7
size: NA
DNA: TGTGCCACCCGTCAGGGTTCAGGGCGCGAGCAGTACTTC
CDR3: CATRQGSGREQYF

D: TRBD2
V: TRBV12-3/TRBV12-4
J: TRBJ2-6
size: many
DNA: TGTGCCAGCAGCTTCGGGGGGTCTGGGGCCAACGTCCTGACTTTC
CDR3: CASSFGGSGANVLTF

D: NA
V: TRBV28
J: TRBJ2-7
size: NA
DNA: TGTGCCAGCAGCCTAATACGGCAGGTTCCCTACGAGCAGTACTTC
CDR3: CASSLIRQVPYEQYF

D: NA
V: TRBV19
J: TRBJ1-2
size: NA
DNA: TGTGCCAGTTGGGGCAGCCTTCGGTATGGCTACACCTTC
CDR3: CASWGSLRYGYTF

D: TRBD1
V: TRBV20-1
J: TRBJ2-5
size: NA
DNA: TGCAGTGTGCAGGGGGCGGGGGAGACCCAGTACTTC
CDR3: CSVQGAGETQYF

D: NA
V: TRBV2
J: TRBJ1-1
size: NA
DNA: TGTGCCAGCAGTGGGAGGCCTAACACTGAAGCTTTCTTT
CDR3: CASSGRPNTEAFF

D: NA
V: TRBV9
J: TRBJ1-5
size: few
DNA: TGTGCCAGCAGTACATGGGACAGCAATCAGCCCCAGCATTTT
CDR3: CASSTWDSNQPQHF

D: NA
V: TRBV6-2/TRBV6-3
J: TRBJ2-5
size: NA
DNA: TGTGCCAGCAGTTACTTTGACAGCGGAGAGCAGTACTTC
CDR3: CASSYFDSGEQYF

D: TRBD2
V: TRBV7-2
J: TRBJ2-3
size: NA
DNA: TGTGCCAGCAGCTTACCCCTAGCGGGGGGCACAGATACGCAGTATTTT
CDR3: CASSLPLAGGTDTQYF

D: NA
V: TRBV6-5
J: TRBJ2-7
size: few
DNA: TGTGCCAGCAGTTACATCGGGGACGAGCAGTACTTC
CDR3: CASSYIGDEQYF

D: TRBD1
V: TRBV5-6
J: TRBJ2-7
size: few
DNA: TGTGCCAGCAGCCCTGGGGGACAGGCCTACGAGCAGTACTTC
CDR3: CASSPGGQAYEQYF

D: NA
V: TRBV14
J: TRBJ2-7
size: NA
DNA: TGTGCCAGCAGCCATAGTATAAGGGCAGGGAGTTACGAGCAGTACTTC
CDR3: CASSHSIRAGSYEQYF

D: NA
V: TRBV6-2/TRBV6-3
J: TRBJ2-1
size: NA
DNA: TGTGCCAGCCGCCCGGGAAGCACCTACAATGAGCAGTTCTTC
CDR3: CASRPGSTYNEQFF

D: NA
V: TRBV29-1
J: TRBJ1-1
size: few
DNA: TGCAGCGTTGCGCAGTCATTTTCGGCTTTCTTT
CDR3: CSVAQSFSAFF

D: TRBD2
V: TRBV5-1
J: TRBJ2-5
size: few
DNA: TGCGCCAGCAGCTTGGGGGCTAGCGGGGGACCTCAAGAGACCCAGTACTTC
CDR3: CASSLGASGGPQETQYF

D: TRBD1
V: TRBV4-1
J: TRBJ1-1
size: NA
DNA: TGCGCCAGCAGCCGGGACAGGGGGCGAGAAGCTTTCTTT
CDR3: CASSRDRGREAFF

D: NA
V: TRBV29-1
J: TRBJ1-2
size: NA
DNA: TGCAGCGTTGAATCGGAGGGGGGTTACTATGGCTACACCTTC
CDR3: CSVESEGGYYGYTF

D: TRBD2
V: TRBV6-5
J: TRBJ2-3
size: NA
DNA: TGTGCCAGCAGGTCCCGCGGGGGGGTAGCAGATACGCAGTATTTT
CDR3: CASRSRGGVADTQYF

D: TRBD1
V: TRBV15
J: TRBJ2-6
size: few
DNA: TGTGCCACCAGCAGACTGGACAGGGAAGTATCTGGGGCCAACGTCCTGACTTTC
CDR3: CATSRLDREVSGANVLTF

D: TRBD1
V: TRBV24-1
J: TRBJ1-1
size: NA
DNA: TGTGCCACCAGTGCCGGACAGGGGGAAGCTTTCTTT
CDR3: CATSAGQGEAFF

D: TRBD2
V: TRBV10-3
J: TRBJ2-7
size: NA
DNA: TGTGCCATCAGCCTAACTAGCGGCAGTTCCTACGAGCAGTACTTC
CDR3: CAISLTSGSSYEQYF

D: NA
V: TRBV29-1
J: TRBJ2-3
size: once
DNA: TGCAGCGTTGGTAGGACAGCCGAGGTCCTGGATACGCAGTATTTT
CDR3: CSVGRTAEVLDTQYF

D: NA
V: TRBV2
J: TRBJ2-7
size: NA
DNA: TGTGCCAGCAGTGATCAGTTTGGATACGAGCAGTACTTC
CDR3: CASSDQFGYEQYF

D: NA
V: TRBV7-2
J: TRBJ1-4
size: few
DNA: TGTGCCAGCAGCTTAGTGGGACTTTCAACTAATGAAAAACTGTTTTTT
CDR3: CASSLVGLSTNEKLFF

D: TRBD1
V: TRBV6-1
J: TRBJ1-1
size: NA
DNA: TGTGCCAGCAGGGACGCGACAGGGGGCACTGAAGCTTTCTTT
CDR3: CASRDATGGTEAFF

D: NA
V: TRBV7-9
J: TRBJ2-5
size: many
DNA: TGTGCCAGCAGCTTCCCGGGGACGGCGAGGGAGACCCAGTACTTC
CDR3: CASSFPGTARETQYF

D: TRBD1
V: TRBV12-3/TRBV12-4
J: TRBJ1-5
size: NA
DNA: TGTGCCAGCAGTTTGGGACAGGGGTATAGCAATCAGCCCCAGCATTTT
CDR3: CASSLGQGYSNQPQHF

D: TRBD2
V: TRBV7-2
J: TRBJ2-6
size: once
DNA: TGTGCCAGCAGCTTCAGGCGGGGGGCTGGGGCCAACGTCCTGACTTTC
CDR3: CASSFRRGAGANVLTF

D: TRBD2
V: TRBV4-3
J: TRBJ2-7
size: few
DNA: TGCGCCAGCAGCCAAGATCTTGCGGGGGGCTACGAGCAGTACTTC
CDR3: CASSQDLAGGYEQYF

D: NA
V: TRBV25-1
J: TRBJ2-2
size: NA
DNA: TGTGCCAGCAAAGACCAACGGGGGACCGGGGAGCTGTTTTTT
CDR3: CASKDQRGTGELFF

D: NA
V: TRBV15
J: TRBJ2-2
size: few
DNA: TGTGCCACCAGCAGAGAAGATGGATACACCGGGGAGCTGTTTTTT
CDR3: CATSREDGYTGELFF

D: TRBD1
V: TRBV18
J: TRBJ2-6
size: few
DNA: TGTGCCAGCTCACCCAGAACAGGGGGCGCCACTGGGGCCAACGTCCTGACTTTC
CDR3: CASSPRTGGATGANVLTF

D: TRBD2
V: TRBV6-1
J: TRBJ2-3
size: many
DNA: TGTGCCAGCAGTGAAAATGGCGGGGGGGCAGATACGCAGTATTTT
CDR3: CASSENGGGADTQYF

D: NA
V: TRBV4-1
J: TRBJ2-7
size: NA
DNA: TGCGCCAGCAGCCAGGAGGGGGAGGCCAGCTCCTACAATGAGCAGTACTTC
CDR3: CASSQEGEASSYNEQYF

D: NA
V: TRBV6-2/TRBV6-3
J: TRBJ2-7
size: NA
DNA: TGTGCCAGCAGTTACTCCGGAACATCCCCTTACGAGCAGTACTTC
CDR3: CASSYSGTSPYEQYF

D: NA
V: TRBV6-2/TRBV6-3
J: TRBJ1-4
size: few
DNA: TGTGCCAGCAGTTACTGGGGATCAACTAATGAAAAACTGTTTTTT
CDR3: CASSYWGSTNEKLFF

D: NA
V: TRBV20-1
J: TRBJ2-4
size: NA
DNA: TGCAGTGCTAGTAGTCAGGGTGGGGCCAAAAACATTCAGTACTTC
CDR3: CSASSQGGAKNIQYF

D: TRBD1
V: TRBV9
J: TRBJ2-7
size: many
DNA: TGTGCCAGCAGCTCCCAGGGGGCCTACGAGCAGTACTTC
CDR3: CASSSQGAYEQYF

D: NA
V: TRBV6-5
J: TRBJ1-2
size: few
DNA: TGTGCCAGCAGTTACTTTAAGGGGGGCGCCTATGGCTACACCTTC
CDR3: CASSYFKGGAYGYTF

D: NA
V: TRBV6-6
J: TRBJ1-2
size: once
DNA: TGTGCCAGCAGTTACTCGAAGGGGGGATCCGGAGATGGCTACACCTTC
CDR3: CASSYSKGGSGDGYTF

D: TRBD1
V: TRBV27
J: TRBJ1-2
size: NA
DNA: TGTGCCAGCAGTCGTCGACAGGGGGCGGATGGCTACACCTTC
CDR3: CASSRRQGADGYTF

D: TRBD1
V: TRBV5-6
J: TRBJ1-5
size: NA
DNA: TGTGCCAGCAGTCGGACAGGGGAAATCAATCAGCCCCAGCATTTT
CDR3: CASSRTGEINQPQHF